This TCR beta chain came from a study of regulatory T cells in long-lasting Graves disease. A few counts support this clonotype. Time point reported: newly diagnosed GD, antithyroid drugs for less than 3 months. The authors made the TCR library using RNA they extracted from PBMCs. This CDR3 comprises 17 residues. Germline loops: CDR1 SGHRS, CDR2 YFSETQ. Between the trimmed V and J ends, which lost 3 bases and 5 bases, there was a span of 23 bases. In building TCR beta libraries, iRepertoire HTBI primers were used together with Arm-PCR of CDR3 regions. In the original analysis: The samples included around 60 TRBV and over 13 TRBJ segments. TCRdb reprocessed the multiplex PCR reads with MiXCR, giving one entry per CDR3 protein. TCRdb, not the authors, supplied the V and J calls. The sample has some 250,000 distinct CDR3 sequences; 20% to 25% are singletons.

Source: peripheral blood mononuclear cells (PBMCs), taken at new diagnosis, from a patient treated with antithyroid drugs. The receptor's source is a female donor with Graves disease. The V call is TRBV5-1, the J call TRBJ1-2, with D possibly being TRBD1 (6 bases). Here the CDR3 reads CASSSGAPIGDIYGYTF. DNA of the CDR3: TGCGCCAGCAGCTCTGGGGCCCCGATCGGGGACATTTATGGCTACACCTTC. Based on the CDR3 plus reference TRBV5-1 and TRBJ1-2, the full variable domain is KAGVTQTPRYLIKTRGQQVTLSCSPISGHRSVSWYQQTPGQGLQFLFEYFSETQRNKGNFPGRFSGRQFSNSRSEMNVSTLELGDSALYLCASSSGAPIGDIYGYTFGSGTRLTVV.